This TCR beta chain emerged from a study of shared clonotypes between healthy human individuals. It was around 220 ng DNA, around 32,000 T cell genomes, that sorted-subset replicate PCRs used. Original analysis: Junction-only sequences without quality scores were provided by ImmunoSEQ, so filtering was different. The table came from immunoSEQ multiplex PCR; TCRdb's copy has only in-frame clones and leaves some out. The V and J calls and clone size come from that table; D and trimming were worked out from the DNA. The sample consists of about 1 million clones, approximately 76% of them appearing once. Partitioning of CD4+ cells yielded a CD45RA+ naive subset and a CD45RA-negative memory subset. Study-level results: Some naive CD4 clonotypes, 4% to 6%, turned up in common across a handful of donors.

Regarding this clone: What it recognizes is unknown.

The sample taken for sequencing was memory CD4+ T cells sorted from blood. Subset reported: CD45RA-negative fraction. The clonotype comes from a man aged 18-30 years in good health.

CDR3 DNA: TGTGCCAGCAGCTCCCCCGAAGGCTACGAGCAGTACTTC. Translating gives CASSSPEGYEQYF. The chain links TRBV5-4 to TRBJ2-7; unclear D gene. The germline V gene encodes CDR1 SGHNT and CDR2 YYREEE (reference sequence). This CDR3 spans 13 amino acids. Trimming took 3 bases from V and 3 from J, leaving 10 bases between them.